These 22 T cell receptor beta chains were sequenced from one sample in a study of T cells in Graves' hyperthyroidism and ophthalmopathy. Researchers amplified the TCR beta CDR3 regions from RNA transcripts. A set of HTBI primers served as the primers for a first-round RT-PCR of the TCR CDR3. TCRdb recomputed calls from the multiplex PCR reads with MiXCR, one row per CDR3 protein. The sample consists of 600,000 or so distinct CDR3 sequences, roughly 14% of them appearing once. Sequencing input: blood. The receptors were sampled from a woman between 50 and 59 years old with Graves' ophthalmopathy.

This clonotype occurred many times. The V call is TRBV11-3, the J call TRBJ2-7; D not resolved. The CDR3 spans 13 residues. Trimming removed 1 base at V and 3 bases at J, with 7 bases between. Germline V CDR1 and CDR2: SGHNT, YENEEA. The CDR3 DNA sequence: TGTGCCAGCAGCTTAGGGGCAGACTACGAGCAGTACTTC. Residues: CASSLGADYEQYF.

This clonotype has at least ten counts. In DNA form, the CDR3 reads TGTGCCAGCCTAGGACTAGCGGGAGGGGGAAGCACAGATACGCAGTATTTT. Protein product: CASLGLAGGGSTDTQYF. The chain recombines TRBV7-2 with TRBJ2-3; 15 nucleotides match TRBD2. CDR3 length: 17 amino acids. V lost 8 bases, J lost 0 bases, and 6 bases stayed unmatched. Germline V gene lookup returns CDR1 SGHTA and CDR2 FQGNSA.

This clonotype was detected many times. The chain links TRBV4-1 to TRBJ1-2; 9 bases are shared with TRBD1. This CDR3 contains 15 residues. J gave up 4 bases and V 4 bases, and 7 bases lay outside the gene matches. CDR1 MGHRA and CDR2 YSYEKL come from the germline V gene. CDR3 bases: TGCGCCAGCAGCCGCCCGGGACAGGGAGTCTATGGCTACACCTTC. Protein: CASSRPGQGVYGYTF.

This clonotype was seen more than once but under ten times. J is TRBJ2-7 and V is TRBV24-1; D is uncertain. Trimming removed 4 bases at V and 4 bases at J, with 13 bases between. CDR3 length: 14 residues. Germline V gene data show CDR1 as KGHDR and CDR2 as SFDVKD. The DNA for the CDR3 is TGTGCCACCAGTGACCCCAAGACCCCATACGAGCAGTACTTC. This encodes CATSDPKTPYEQYF.

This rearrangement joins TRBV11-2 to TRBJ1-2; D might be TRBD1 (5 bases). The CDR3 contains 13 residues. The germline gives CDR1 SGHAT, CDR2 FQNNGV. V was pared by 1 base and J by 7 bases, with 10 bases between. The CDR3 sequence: CASSLGQRGGYTF. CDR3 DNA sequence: TGTGCCAGCAGCTTAGGACAGAGGGGTGGCTACACCTTC.

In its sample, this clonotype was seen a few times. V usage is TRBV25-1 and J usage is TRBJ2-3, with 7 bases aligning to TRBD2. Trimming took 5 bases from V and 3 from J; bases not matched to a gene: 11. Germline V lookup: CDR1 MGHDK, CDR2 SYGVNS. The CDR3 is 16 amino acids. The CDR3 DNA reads TGTGCCAGCAGTAGGGCTGGGCGGGAGCTGACAGATACGCAGTATTTT. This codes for CASSRAGRELTDTQYF.

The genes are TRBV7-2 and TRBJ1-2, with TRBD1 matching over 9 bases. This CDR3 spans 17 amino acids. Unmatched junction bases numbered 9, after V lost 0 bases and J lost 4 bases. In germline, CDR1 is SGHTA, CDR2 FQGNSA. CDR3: CASSLANVPTGGYGYTF. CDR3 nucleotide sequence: TGTGCCAGCAGCTTAGCAAATGTACCGACAGGGGGCTATGGCTACACCTTC.

CDR3: CASSARTGGPGYTF. CDR3 nucleotide sequence: TGCGCCAGCAGCGCACGGACAGGGGGCCCTGGCTACACCTTC. The chain is built from TRBV5-1 and TRBJ1-2; 11 positions match TRBD1. The CDR3 is made up of 14 amino acids. The trim removed 4 bases at V and 7 bases at J, leaving 6 bases unmatched. Germline V gene sequence: CDR1 SGHRS, CDR2 YFSETQ.

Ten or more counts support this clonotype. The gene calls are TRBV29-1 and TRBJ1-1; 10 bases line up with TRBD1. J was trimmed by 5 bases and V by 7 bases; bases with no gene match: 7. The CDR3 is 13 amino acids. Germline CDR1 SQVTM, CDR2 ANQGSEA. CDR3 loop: CSAADRGLTEAFF. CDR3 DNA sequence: TGCAGCGCCGCCGACAGGGGGCTAACTGAAGCTTTCTTT.

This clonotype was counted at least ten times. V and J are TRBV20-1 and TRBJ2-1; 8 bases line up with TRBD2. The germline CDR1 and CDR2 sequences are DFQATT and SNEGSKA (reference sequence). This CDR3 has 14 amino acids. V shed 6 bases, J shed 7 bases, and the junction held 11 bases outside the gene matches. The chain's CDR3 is CSAPLPGLDNEQFF. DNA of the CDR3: TGCAGTGCACCACTCCCGGGACTAGATAATGAGCAGTTCTTC.

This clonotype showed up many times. CDR3 nucleotide sequence: TGTGCCAGCAGCCGCGCGGGGGGCCCCCCACACAATGAGCAGTTCTTC. Amino acids: CASSRAGGPPHNEQFF. V is TRBV7-2 and J is TRBJ2-1; the match to TRBD2 covers 8 bases. The CDR3 spans 16 residues. Germline CDR1 SGHTA, CDR2 FQGNSA. V was pared by 5 bases and J by 5 bases, with 11 bases of the junction left unmatched. The full variable domain, in which reference TRBV7-2 and TRBJ2-1 provide the parts outside the CDR3, is GAGVSQSPSNKVTEKGKDVELRCDPISGHTALYWYRQSLGQGLEFLIYFQGNSAPDKSGLPSDRFSAERTGGSVSTLTIQRTQQEDSAVYLCASSRAGGPPHNEQFFGPGTRLTVL.

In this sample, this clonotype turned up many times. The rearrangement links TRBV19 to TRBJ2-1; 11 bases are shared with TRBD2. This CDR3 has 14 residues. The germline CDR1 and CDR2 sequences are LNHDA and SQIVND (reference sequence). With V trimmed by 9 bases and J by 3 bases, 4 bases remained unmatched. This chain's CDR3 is CASSTSGSYNEQFF. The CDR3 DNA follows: TGTGCCAGCTCAACTAGCGGGAGCTACAATGAGCAGTTCTTC.

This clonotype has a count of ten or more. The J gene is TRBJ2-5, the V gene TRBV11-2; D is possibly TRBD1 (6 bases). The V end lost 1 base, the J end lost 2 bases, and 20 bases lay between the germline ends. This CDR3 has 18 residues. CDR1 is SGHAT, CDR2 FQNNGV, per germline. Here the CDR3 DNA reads TGTGCCAGCAGCTTAGTGGCCGTACACACAGGGATACAAGAGACCCAGTACTTC. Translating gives CASSLVAVHTGIQETQYF.

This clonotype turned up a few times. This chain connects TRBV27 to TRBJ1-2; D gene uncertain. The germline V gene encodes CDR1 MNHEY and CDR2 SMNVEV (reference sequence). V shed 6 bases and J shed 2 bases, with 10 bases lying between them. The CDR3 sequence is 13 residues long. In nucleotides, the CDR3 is TGTGCCAGCAGGGAGGCGGCCAACTATGGCTACACCTTC. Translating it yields CASREAANYGYTF.

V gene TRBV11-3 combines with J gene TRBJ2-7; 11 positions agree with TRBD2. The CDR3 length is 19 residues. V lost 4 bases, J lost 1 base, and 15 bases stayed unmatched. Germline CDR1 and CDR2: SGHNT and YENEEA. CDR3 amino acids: CASSSLGRVRLAGSYEQYF. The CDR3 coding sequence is TGTGCCAGCAGCTCACTAGGGCGGGTTCGACTAGCGGGATCCTACGAGCAGTACTTC.

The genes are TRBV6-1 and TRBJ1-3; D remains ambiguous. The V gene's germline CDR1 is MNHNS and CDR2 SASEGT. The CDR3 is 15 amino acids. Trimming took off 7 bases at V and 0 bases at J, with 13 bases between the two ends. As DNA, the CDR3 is TGTGCCAGCAAACCGGACGGCATCTCTGGAAACACCATATATTTT. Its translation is CASKPDGISGNTIYF.

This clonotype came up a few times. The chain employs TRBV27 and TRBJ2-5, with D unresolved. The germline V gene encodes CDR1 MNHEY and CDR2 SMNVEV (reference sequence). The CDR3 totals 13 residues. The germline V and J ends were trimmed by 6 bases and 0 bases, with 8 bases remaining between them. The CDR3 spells CASRYGYQETQYF. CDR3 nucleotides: TGTGCCAGCAGATATGGGTACCAAGAGACCCAGTACTTC.

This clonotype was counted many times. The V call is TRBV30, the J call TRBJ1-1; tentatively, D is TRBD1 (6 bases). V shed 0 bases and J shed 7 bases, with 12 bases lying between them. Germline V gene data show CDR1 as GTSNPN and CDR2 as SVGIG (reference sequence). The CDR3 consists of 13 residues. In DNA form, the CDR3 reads TGTGCCTGGAGTGTTACAGGGTATGGTGAAGCTTTCTTT. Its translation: CAWSVTGYGEAFF.

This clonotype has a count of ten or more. DNA of the CDR3: TGTGCCAGCAGTTTGATTGGACAGGCCTACGAGCAGTACTTC. It encodes CASSLIGQAYEQYF. This chain joins TRBV28 and TRBJ2-7; 7 bases map to TRBD1. Looked up from germline, CDR1 is MDHEN and CDR2 is SYDVKM. CDR3 size: 14 residues. J lost 2 bases, V lost 3 bases, and 4 bases had no gene match. Looking up the rest from reference TRBV28 and TRBJ2-7 gives the full variable domain: DVKVTQSSRYLVKRTGEKVFLECVQDMDHENMFWYRQDPGLGLRLIYFSYDVKMKEKGDIPEGYSVSREKKERFSLILESASTNQTSMYLCASSLIGQAYEQYFGPGTRLTVT.

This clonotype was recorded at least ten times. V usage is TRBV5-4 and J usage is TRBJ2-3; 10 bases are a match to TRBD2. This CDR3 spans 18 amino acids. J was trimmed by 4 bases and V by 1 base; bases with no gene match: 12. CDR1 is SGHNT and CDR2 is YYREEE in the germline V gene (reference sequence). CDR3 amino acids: CASSLSRSLAGVADTQYF. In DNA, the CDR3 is TGTGCCAGCAGCTTGTCCCGGTCTCTAGCGGGAGTTGCAGATACGCAGTATTTT.

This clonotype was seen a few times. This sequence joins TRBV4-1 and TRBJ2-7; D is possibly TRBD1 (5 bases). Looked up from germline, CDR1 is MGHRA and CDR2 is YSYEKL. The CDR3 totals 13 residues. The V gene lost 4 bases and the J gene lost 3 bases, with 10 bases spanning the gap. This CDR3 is CASSRRVRYEQYF. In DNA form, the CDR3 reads TGCGCCAGCAGCCGCAGGGTCCGCTACGAGCAGTACTTC.

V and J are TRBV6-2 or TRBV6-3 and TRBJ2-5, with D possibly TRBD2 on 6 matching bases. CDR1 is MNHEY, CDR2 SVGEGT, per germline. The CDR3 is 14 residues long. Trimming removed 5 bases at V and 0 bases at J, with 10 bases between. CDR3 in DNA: TGTGCCAGCAGTCGGGAGACTTACCAAGAGACCCAGTACTTC. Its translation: CASSRETYQETQYF.